This passage covers 3 T cell receptor beta chains from one sample sequenced in a study of T-cell reconstitution after alpha-beta-depleted transplantation in children. Library preparation (for TCRbeta) was performed with unique molecular identifiers. One entry per CDR3 protein results from TCRdb running MiXCR on the PCR reads. The sample includes hundreds of thousands of distinct CDR3 sequences, approximately 14% seen only once; the top ten take 0.79%. The specimen comprised PBMCs, sampled before TCRalphabeta/CD19-depleted stem cell transplant. The receptors were gathered from a girl under 10 years old with congenital amegakaryocytic thrombocytopenia, due to receive a stem cell transplant.

This clonotype was found a few times. The chain joins TRBV11-3 to TRBJ2-1, with D perhaps matching TRBD1 or TRBD2 (5 bases each). The V gene lost 2 bases and the J gene lost 5 bases, with 10 bases spanning the gap. Germline loops: CDR1 SGHNT, CDR2 YENEEA. The CDR3 is 14 amino acids. The CDR3 nucleotides read TGTGCCAGCAGCTTAAGGGACGGCCACAATGAGCAGTTCTTC. It encodes CASSLRDGHNEQFF.

This clonotype has a count of ten or more. This chain uses TRBV11-2 with TRBJ2-2; TRBD2 matches at 7 bases. The CDR3 has 14 amino acids. V gave up 5 bases and J gave up 4 bases; unmatched junction bases: 4. CDR1 and CDR2 (germline): SGHAT, FQNNGV. DNA for the CDR3: TGTGCCAGCAGCGACGTAGCGGGCACCGGGGAGCTGTTTTTT. This codes for CASSDVAGTGELFF. The full variable domain, in which reference TRBV11-2 and TRBJ2-2 provide the parts outside the CDR3, is EAGVAQSPRYKIIEKRQSVAFWCNPISGHATLYWYQQILGQGPKLLIQFQNNGVVDDSQLPKDRFSAERLKGVDSTLKIQPAKLEDSAVYLCASSDVAGTGELFFGEGSRLTVL.

This clonotype was recorded many times. The chain carries TRBV6-1 and TRBJ2-1, with D tentatively TRBD1 (5 bases). Germline CDR1 MNHNS, CDR2 SASEGT. The CDR3 spans 15 residues. The V gene lost 6 bases and the J gene lost 1 base, with 13 bases spanning the gap. The CDR3 reads CASSIAQGSYNEQFF. The CDR3 DNA is TGTGCCAGCAGCATTGCTCAGGGATCCTACAATGAGCAGTTCTTC.